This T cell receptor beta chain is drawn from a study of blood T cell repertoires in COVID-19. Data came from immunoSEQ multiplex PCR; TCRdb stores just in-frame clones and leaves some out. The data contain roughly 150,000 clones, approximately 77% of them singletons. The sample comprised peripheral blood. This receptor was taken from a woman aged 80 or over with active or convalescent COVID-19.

The CDR3 loop is CASNPSATVMYF. The CDR3 region has the DNA TGTGCCAGCAACCCTTCAGCGACAGTCATGTACTTC. This chain joins TRBV2 and TRBJ2-5; weak D call: TRBD1 (5 bases). The V end was cut by 7 bases, the J end by 13 bases, with 19 bases between. Germline V gene lookup returns CDR1 SNHLY and CDR2 FYNNEI. The CDR3 totals 12 residues.